The 19 T cell receptor beta chains in this list originate from one sample, sequenced in a study of cytomegalovirus exposure and HLA in healthy donors. PCR used 60 Vbeta primers and 13 Jbeta primers. TCRdb keeps only in-frame clones here, not all; method: immunoSEQ multiplex PCR. The profile shows approximately 89,000 clones, about three fifths of them singletons. Source material: PBMCs. The receptor set was obtained from a woman in her 30s in good health and CMV-seropositive.

The rearrangement links TRBV6-5 to TRBJ2-7, with 10 bases fitting TRBD1. CDR1 MNHEY and CDR2 SVGAGI come from the germline V gene. This CDR3 contains 14 residues. Losses at the gene ends were 6 bases for V and 0 bases for J; bases not matched to a gene: 2. The CDR3 loop reads CASSRQGASYEQYF. CDR3 in DNA: TGTGCCAGCAGCCGACAGGGGGCCTCCTACGAGCAGTACTTC.

Comment on this clone: A junction end diverges from the germline sequence, so it may reflect a read error. The chain is built from TRBV7-9 and TRBJ2-7; TRBD1 agrees at 8 bases. CDR1 and CDR2 (germline): SEHNR, FQNEAQ (reference sequence). The length of the CDR3 is 15 residues. The chain's CDR3 is CSSSLWDRRSYEQYF. The CDR3 nucleotides read TGTTCCAGCAGCCTATGGGACAGGAGATCCTACGAGCAGTACTTC.

The rearrangement uses TRBV5-1 and TRBJ2-3; D remains ambiguous. The V and J ends lost 0 bases and 2 bases respectively, with 7 bases between them. The length of the CDR3 is 14 residues. Germline V gene sequence: CDR1 SGHRS, CDR2 YFSETQ. This CDR3 reads CASSLGQNTDTQYF. In DNA, the CDR3 is TGCGCCAGCAGCTTGGGGCAGAACACAGATACGCAGTATTTT.

The chain employs TRBV6-4 and TRBJ1-2; 9 bases line up with TRBD1. The CDR3 covers 16 residues. Trimming cost V 0 bases and J 7 bases; bases outside gene matches: 9. Per the germline V gene, CDR1 is MRHNA and CDR2 is SNTAGT. CDR3: CASSDSETGGLSGYTF. The CDR3, as DNA: TGTGCCAGCAGTGACTCGGAGACAGGGGGACTGAGTGGCTACACCTTC.

The V call is TRBV14, the J call TRBJ2-3, with 7 bases identical to TRBD1. Trimming removed 2 bases from V and 2 bases from J; junction bases left unmatched: 13. Per the germline V gene, CDR1 is SGHDN and CDR2 is FVKESK. The CDR3 runs 18 residues. The CDR3 loop is CASSQTPSTGTDTDTQYF. In nucleotides, the CDR3 is TGTGCCAGCAGCCAAACCCCGTCGACCGGGACAGACACAGATACGCAGTATTTT.

J is TRBJ1-1 and V is TRBV5-4; D call uncertain. CDR3 length: 15 residues. Germline-derived CDR1 and CDR2 are SGHNT and YYREEE (reference sequence). Trimming stripped 5 bases from V and 7 bases from J, with 21 bases between. The CDR3 loop is CASSQDEGIRGEAFF. In DNA, the CDR3 is TGTGCCAGCAGTCAAGACGAAGGGATACGGGGTGAAGCTTTCTTT.

As concerns this clone: The sample contains more than one DNA sequence encoding this CDR3. The CDR3: CASSLGGTAYGYTF. CDR3 coding DNA: TGTGCCAGCAGCTTAGGAGGGACTGCCTATGGCTACACCTTC. The V call is TRBV7-8, the J call TRBJ1-2, with D tentatively TRBD1 (5 bases). CDR1 SGHVS and CDR2 FQNEAQ come from the germline V gene. The CDR3 spans 14 residues. V lost 1 base, J lost 4 bases, and 10 bases lay in between.

V is TRBV7-9 and J is TRBJ1-2; D remains unclear. CDR1 and CDR2 from the germline V gene are SEHNR and FQNEAQ (reference sequence). The V end lost 3 bases, the J end lost 2 bases, and 10 bases lay between the germline ends. The CDR3 contains 14 residues. Here the CDR3 reads CASSLEGLNYGYTF. CDR3 DNA sequence: TGTGCCAGCAGCTTGGAGGGATTGAACTATGGCTACACCTTC.

The chain uses TRBV28 and TRBJ1-2; 8 nucleotides match TRBD1. This CDR3 has 14 amino acids. The V gene end was trimmed by 5 bases and the J gene end by 6 bases; junction bases not matched to a gene: 8. Germline V gene data show CDR1 as MDHEN and CDR2 as SYDVKM. CDR3 bases: TGTGCCAGCAGTCCCCGGTACAGGGGGAATGGCTACACCTTC. Amino acids: CASSPRYRGNGYTF.

About this clone itself: Within the sample, other DNA sequences also encode this same CDR3. The chain links TRBV5-6 to TRBJ1-2, with D maybe TRBD1 (5 bases). The CDR3 is 19 amino acids. V was clipped by 4 bases and J by 8 bases, with 33 bases between them. The germline CDR1 and CDR2 sequences are SGHDT and YYEEEE. Written as DNA, the CDR3 is TGTGCCAGCAGCCCCATTAACCCAAACGGGAGACCGGGACTAGAGGGCTACACCTTC. This translates into CASSPINPNGRPGLEGYTF.

This chain joins TRBV6-1 and TRBJ2-3; a weak D match, TRBD2 (5 bases). The CDR3 contains 14 residues. CDR1 and CDR2 (germline): MNHNS, SASEGT. V was shortened by 6 bases and J by 0 bases, with 10 bases between the two germline ends. The CDR3 is CASSAGGSTDTQYF. Written as DNA, the CDR3 is TGTGCCAGCAGCGCCGGAGGTAGCACAGATACGCAGTATTTT.

The table lists this clone with a few counts. The rearrangement joins TRBV29-1 to TRBJ2-2, with 8 bases lining up with TRBD1. With 4 bases clipped from V and 2 bases from J, the junction kept 6 bases outside the gene matches. This CDR3 contains 15 residues. CDR1 SQVTM and CDR2 ANQGSEA come from the germline V gene. As DNA, the CDR3 is TGCAGCGTTGGAGGGACAGGCCCCAACACCGGGGAGCTGTTTTTT. Encoded protein: CSVGGTGPNTGELFF.

This clone came up a few times. The CDR3 DNA follows: TGTGCCAGCAGTTCCCGACAGGAAAACATTCAGTACTTC. Its protein is CASSSRQENIQYF. V is TRBV5-5 and J is TRBJ2-4, with D perhaps TRBD1 (6 bases). Trimming removed 5 bases at V and 5 bases at J, with 11 bases between. Germline V gives CDR1 SGHKS, CDR2 YYEKEE (reference sequence). The length of the CDR3 is 13 residues.

This rearrangement joins TRBV14 to TRBJ1-4; tentative D call: TRBD1 (5 bases). The CDR3 totals 17 residues. CDR1 is SGHDN, CDR2 FVKESK, per germline. V shed 3 bases and J shed 0 bases, with 14 bases lying between them. The CDR3: CASSQQRQSATNEKLFF. The DNA of the CDR3 is TGTGCCAGCAGCCAGCAAAGACAGAGCGCAACTAATGAAAAACTGTTTTTT.

This clone was seen a few times. The chain uses TRBV11-2 and TRBJ2-1; perhaps TRBD1 as D (6 bases). The length of the CDR3 is 15 residues. Trimming took 1 base from V and 4 from J, leaving 11 bases between them. The germline V gene encodes CDR1 SGHAT and CDR2 FQNNGV. The CDR3 DNA reads TGTGCCAGCAGCTTAGCCGTGGGGGCTTACAATGAGCAGTTCTTC. This codes for CASSLAVGAYNEQFF.

The chain uses TRBV6-4 and TRBJ1-5, with 11 bases lining up with TRBD1. CDR1 and CDR2 (germline): MRHNA, SNTAGT. CDR3 length equals 15 residues. Trimming at V came to 6 bases and at J to 4 bases, leaving 5 bases not matched to a gene. The chain's CDR3 is CASSAGTGGNQPQHF. The DNA for the CDR3 is TGTGCCAGCAGCGCCGGGACAGGGGGAAATCAGCCCCAGCATTTT.

V gene TRBV27 combines with J gene TRBJ2-5; 11 bases match TRBD2. Losses at the gene ends were 0 bases for V and 1 base for J; bases not matched to a gene: 1. The germline V gene encodes CDR1 MNHEY and CDR2 SMNVEV (reference sequence). The CDR3 length is 16 residues. This CDR3 reads CASSLSLAGGQETQYF. DNA for the CDR3: TGTGCCAGCAGTTTATCTCTAGCGGGGGGCCAAGAGACCCAGTACTTC.

The CDR3 sequence: CASSFTNTEAFF. The DNA for the CDR3 is TGTGCCAGCAGCTTTACAAACACTGAAGCTTTCTTT. The rearrangement uses TRBV5-4 and TRBJ1-1, with D uncertain. The CDR3 totals 12 residues. Deletions cut 2 bases from V and 2 bases from J, with 4 bases between. From germline, CDR1 is SGHNT and CDR2 YYREEE (reference sequence).

V is TRBV13 and J is TRBJ2-5; TRBD2 agrees at 10 bases. The last part of the DNA fits TRBJ2-7 better; the J call may be wrong. The CDR3 length is 15 residues. Germline V gene sequence: CDR1 PRHDT, CDR2 FYEKMQ (reference sequence). DNA of the CDR3: TGTGCCAGCAGCTTAGGAGCGGGGGGGCCAAGCGAGCAGTACTTC. Protein: CASSLGAGGPSEQYF.